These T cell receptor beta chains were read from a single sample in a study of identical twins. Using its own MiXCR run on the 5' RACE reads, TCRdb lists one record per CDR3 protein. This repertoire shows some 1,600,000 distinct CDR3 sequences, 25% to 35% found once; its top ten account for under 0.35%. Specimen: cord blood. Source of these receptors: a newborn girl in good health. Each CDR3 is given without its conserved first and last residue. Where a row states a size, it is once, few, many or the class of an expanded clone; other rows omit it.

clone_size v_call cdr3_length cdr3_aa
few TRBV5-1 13 ASSSTSGVLNEQF
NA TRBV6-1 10 ASSAPSTGAF
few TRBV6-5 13 ASSQLALPSYEQY
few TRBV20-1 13 SANKLAGGGNEQF
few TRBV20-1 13 SASGTSVPWNEQF
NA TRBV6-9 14 ASSRRAGELANEQF
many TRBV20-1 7 SARPGYT
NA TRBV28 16 ASSYIPSAGVGSDTQY
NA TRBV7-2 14 ASSSGVGQSSYEQY
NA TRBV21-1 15 ASSAPIPRGRSHGYT
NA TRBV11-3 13 ASSLRGGPNNEQF
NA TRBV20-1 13 SVLTQVKANEKLF
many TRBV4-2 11 ASSQDWRETQY
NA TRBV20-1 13 SARDGAGATDTQY
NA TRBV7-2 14 ASSLGWRGGSYEQY
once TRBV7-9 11 ASGQLSNYDYT
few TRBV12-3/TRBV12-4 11 ASSSTPLETQY
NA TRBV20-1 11 SARDRDRHEQF
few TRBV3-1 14 ASSKRLAGVGETQY
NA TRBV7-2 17 ASSYRPHLRLAGEDEQF
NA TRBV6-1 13 ASSEANSDYNEQF
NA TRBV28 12 ASSFLPSSYEQY
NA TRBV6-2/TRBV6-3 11 ASSYSGYDEQF
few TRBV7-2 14 ASSLAAGAPNYGYT
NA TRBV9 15 ASSFSRGRTSYNEQF
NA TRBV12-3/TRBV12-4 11 ASFRGTTDTQY
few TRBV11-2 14 ASSVLRGDSVKTQY
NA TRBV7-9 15 ASSATSGRPTKNIQY
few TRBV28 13 ASISPSGNSWEQY
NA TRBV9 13 ASSSQVGNYNEQY
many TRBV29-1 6 SVDEQY
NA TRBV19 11 ASSIERGYEQY
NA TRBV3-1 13 ASSQGTGTWYGYT
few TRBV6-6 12 ASSSGSLISPLH
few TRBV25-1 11 ASSLYGLGGYT
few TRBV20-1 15 SASGLAVNSSYNEQF
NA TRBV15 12 ATSPTLYTDTQY
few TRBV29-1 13 SVAAVTSGAVEQY
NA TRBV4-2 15 ASSQPGQGNSNYGYT
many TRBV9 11 ASSVGQDYEQY
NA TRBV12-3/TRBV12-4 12 ASRHRGSNQPQH
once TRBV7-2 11 ASSPPWNTEAF
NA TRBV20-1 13 SARKKSGNSYEQY
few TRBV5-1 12 ACYRGREEDTQY
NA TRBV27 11 ASRNDLTGTQY
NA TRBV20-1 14 SARDSGGKGAYEQF
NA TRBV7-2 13 ASSLASGTSNEQF
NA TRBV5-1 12 ASGSGGIKNEQF
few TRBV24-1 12 ATSASDRQETQY
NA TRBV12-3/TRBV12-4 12 ASSLAGGVETQY
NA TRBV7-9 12 ASSLGAGREKLF
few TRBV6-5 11 ASSPGTPRKQY
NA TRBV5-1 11 ASSFDKGYEQY
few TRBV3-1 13 ASSQDLVREETQY
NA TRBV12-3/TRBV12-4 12 ASRPTDNNSPLH
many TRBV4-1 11 ASSHRATNEQF
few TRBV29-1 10 SVLNRNYGYT
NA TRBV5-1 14 ASSLVRLAGEGEQF